What follows are 14 T cell receptor beta chains derived from one specimen sequenced in a study of blood T cell repertoires in COVID-19. This table comes from immunoSEQ multiplex PCR, and its TCRdb copy is limited to in-frame clones, with some not included. Among over 250,000 clones listed, around nine tenths were seen once. Sequencing was performed on PBMCs or T cells enriched from blood (not recorded which). The receptors shown here come from a woman aged 18-29 years who had recovered from COVID-19.

The chain uses TRBV3-1 (or the pseudogene TRBV3-2) and TRBJ2-1, with TRBD2 matching over 12 bases. This CDR3 has 20 residues. Trimming at V came to 1 base and at J to 1 base, leaving 11 bases not matched to a gene. Looked up from germline, CDR1 is LGHDT and CDR2 is YNNKEL (reference sequence). The CDR3 spells CASSQGIIKGLAGSYNEQFF. The DNA for the CDR3 is TGTGCCAGCAGCCAAGGGATTATTAAAGGACTAGCGGGGTCCTACAATGAGCAGTTCTTC.

The chain uses TRBV2 and TRBJ2-2; TRBD2 agrees at 8 bases. This CDR3 spans 13 amino acids. Germline CDR1 SNHLY, CDR2 FYNNEI. Trimming removed 6 bases from V and 7 bases from J; junction bases left unmatched: 4. The CDR3 sequence is CASSRGLVGELFF. Written as DNA, the CDR3 is TGTGCCAGCAGCAGGGGACTAGTCGGGGAGCTGTTTTTT.

The V and J genes are TRBV19 and TRBJ1-1, with D perhaps TRBD1 (5 bases). The V gene lost 4 bases and the J gene lost 5 bases, with 14 bases spanning the gap. Germline V lookup: CDR1 LNHDA, CDR2 SQIVND (reference sequence). This CDR3 contains 14 residues. The CDR3 DNA follows: TGTGCCAGTAGTACCCAGAAACAGGCGACTGAAGCTTTCTTT. This gives the protein CASSTQKQATEAFF.

The chain has TRBV27 and TRBJ2-5; 9 nucleotides align to TRBD1. J was trimmed by 0 bases and V by 3 bases; bases with no gene match: 8. Germline CDR1 is MNHEY and CDR2 is SMNVEV (reference sequence). The CDR3 is 17 amino acids. The CDR3 loop reads CASSLGRTGVNQETQYF. The CDR3 DNA sequence: TGTGCCAGCAGTTTGGGAAGGACAGGGGTGAACCAAGAGACCCAGTACTTC.

V and J are TRBV6-5 and TRBJ1-1; TRBD1 matches 7 bases. V was pared by 10 bases and J by 1 base, with 6 bases of the junction left unmatched. In germline, CDR1 is MNHEY, CDR2 SVGAGI. The CDR3 extends over 13 amino acids. Here the CDR3 reads CATTRTGNTEAFF. The CDR3 DNA sequence: TGTGCCACCACCCGGACAGGGAACACTGAAGCTTTCTTT.

This clone has only one observation. V usage is TRBV15 and J usage is TRBJ2-7, with TRBD1 matching 7 bases. With V trimmed by 0 bases and J by 2 bases, 4 bases remained unmatched. The CDR3 length is 15 residues. Germline values: CDR1 LNHNV, CDR2 YYDKDF (reference sequence). CDR3 sequence: CATSRDWGTAYEQYF. The CDR3 DNA reads TGTGCCACCAGCAGAGATTGGGGGACAGCCTACGAGCAGTACTTC.

The gene calls are TRBV12-3 or TRBV12-4 and TRBJ1-4; unclear D gene. V was clipped by 6 bases and J by 5 bases, with 4 bases between them. The CDR3 has 11 residues. The CDR3 spells CASSPNEKLFF. The CDR3 DNA reads TGTGCCAGCAGCCCGAATGAAAAACTGTTTTTT.

The chain recombines TRBV5-5 with TRBJ2-3; D might be TRBD1 (6 bases). The germline V gene has CDR1 SGHKS and CDR2 YYEKEE (reference sequence). The CDR3 consists of 14 residues. Trimming stripped 2 bases from V and 2 bases from J, with 9 bases between. The CDR3 spells CASSFDRPTDTQYF. CDR3 nucleotides: TGTGCCAGCAGCTTCGACAGGCCCACAGATACGCAGTATTTT. Filled out from reference TRBV5-5 and TRBJ2-3, the complete variable domain reads DAGVTQSPTHLIKTRGQQVTLRCSPISGHKSVSWYQQVLGQGPQFIFQYYEKEERGRGNFPDRFSARQFPNYSSELNVNALLLGDSALYLCASSFDRPTDTQYFGPGTRLTVL.

CDR3 in DNA: TGTGCCAGTACCCCGGGACAGGGCTGGACCGGGGAGCTGTTTTTT. This gives the protein CASTPGQGWTGELFF. V usage is TRBV19 and J usage is TRBJ2-2; 9 bases align to TRBD1. CDR1 and CDR2 from the germline V gene are LNHDA and SQIVND (reference sequence). CDR3 length: 15 amino acids. The ends lost 7 bases at V and 5 bases at J; junction bases unmatched: 8.

J is TRBJ2-2 and V is TRBV6-1, with D possibly TRBD2 on 6 matching bases. Between the trimmed V and J ends, which lost 0 bases and 7 bases, there was a span of 24 bases. The germline CDR1 and CDR2 sequences are MNHNS and SASEGT. This CDR3 comprises 19 residues. CDR3 protein: CASSEALEGIMFSVGELFF. CDR3 nucleotide sequence: TGTGCCAGCAGTGAAGCCCTGGAGGGAATCATGTTCTCCGTCGGGGAGCTGTTTTTT.

The J gene is TRBJ2-1, the V gene TRBV10-3, with 10 bases matching TRBD2. This CDR3 has 13 residues. The J segment lost 8 bases and the V segment lost 11 bases, leaving 9 bases of the junction unmatched. Germline loops: CDR1 ENHRY, CDR2 SYGVKD. This CDR3 reads CALKREGQDEQFF. CDR3 nucleotide sequence: TGTGCCTTAAAGCGGGAGGGCCAGGATGAGCAGTTCTTC.

This clone occurred once. The rearrangement joins TRBV19 to TRBJ2-2; no firm D call. V was cut by 0 bases and J by 4 bases, with 24 bases left in between. Per germline, CDR1 LNHDA and CDR2 SQIVND (reference sequence). CDR3 length equals 20 residues. The CDR3 loop is CASSIDLNFRRFPATGELFF. The CDR3 coding sequence is TGTGCCAGTAGTATAGATTTAAACTTCCGTCGATTTCCCGCCACCGGGGAGCTGTTTTTT.

This chain links TRBV10-3 with TRBJ2-1; 14 nucleotides agree with TRBD2. The germline V gene has CDR1 ENHRY and CDR2 SYGVKD. Germline trimming cut 4 bases from V and 5 bases from J; bases unmatched to any gene: 4. This CDR3 region has 16 residues. The CDR3 sequence: CAISGLAGGPDNEQFF. The CDR3 nucleotides are TGTGCCATCAGTGGACTAGCGGGGGGGCCGGACAATGAGCAGTTCTTC.

The chain employs TRBV7-9 and TRBJ2-1; 11 nucleotides line up with TRBD1. This CDR3 is built from 17 residues. Trimming removed 1 base from V and 5 bases from J; junction bases left unmatched: 7. Germline V gives CDR1 SEHNR, CDR2 FQNEAQ (reference sequence). CDR3 sequence: CASSLGDGTGGNNEQFF. The CDR3 DNA is TGTGCCAGCAGCTTAGGTGACGGGACAGGGGGAAACAATGAGCAGTTCTTC.